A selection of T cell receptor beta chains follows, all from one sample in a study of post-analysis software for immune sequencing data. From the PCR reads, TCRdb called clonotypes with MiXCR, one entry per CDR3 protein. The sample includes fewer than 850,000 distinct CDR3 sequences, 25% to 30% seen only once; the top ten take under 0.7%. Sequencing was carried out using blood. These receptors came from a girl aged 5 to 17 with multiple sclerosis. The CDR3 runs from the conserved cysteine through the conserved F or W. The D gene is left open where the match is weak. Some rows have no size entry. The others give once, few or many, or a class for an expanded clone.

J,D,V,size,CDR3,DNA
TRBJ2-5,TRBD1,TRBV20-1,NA,CSARGQGEETQYF,TGCAGTGCTAGGGGACAGGGGGAAGAGACCCAGTACTTC
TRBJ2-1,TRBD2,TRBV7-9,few,CASSDRGGVDEQFF,TGTGCCAGCAGCGACCGGGGGGGCGTCGATGAGCAGTTCTTC
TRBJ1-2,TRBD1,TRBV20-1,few,CSADRDLRYGYTF,TGCAGTGCTGACAGGGATTTACGGTATGGCTACACCTTC
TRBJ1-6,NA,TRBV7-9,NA,CASSLGLGEPLHF,TGTGCCAGCAGCTTGGGTCTAGGGGAACCCCTCCACTTT
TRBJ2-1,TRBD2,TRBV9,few,CASSVRSGLASHNEQFF,TGTGCCAGCAGCGTACGATCGGGACTAGCGTCCCACAATGAGCAGTTCTTC
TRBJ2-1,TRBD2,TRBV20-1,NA,CSASLHAGTSGPYNEQFF,TGCAGTGCTAGCCTTCACGCCGGGACTAGCGGGCCCTACAATGAGCAGTTCTTC
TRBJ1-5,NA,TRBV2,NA,CASSEGLTNQPQHF,TGTGCCAGCAGTGAGGGACTGACCAATCAGCCCCAGCATTTT
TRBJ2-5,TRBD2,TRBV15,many,CATSRDIAGGPVQETQYF,TGTGCCACCAGCAGAGATATAGCGGGGGGCCCCGTCCAAGAGACCCAGTACTTC
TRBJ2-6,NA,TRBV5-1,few,CASSLALEGSHSGANVLTF,TGCGCCAGCAGCTTGGCCCTTGAGGGGTCTCACTCTGGGGCCAACGTCCTGACTTTC
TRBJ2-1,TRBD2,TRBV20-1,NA,CSGGGASSYNEQFF,TGCAGTGGCGGGGGGGCAAGCTCCTACAATGAGCAGTTCTTC
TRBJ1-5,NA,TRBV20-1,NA,CSAKTGTRGNQPQHF,TGCAGTGCGAAAACAGGGACCCGGGGCAATCAGCCCCAGCATTTT
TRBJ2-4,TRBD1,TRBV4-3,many,CASSQGGGGLSAAAKNIQYF,TGCGCCAGCAGCCAAGGAGGGGGCGGGCTATCCGCCGCGGCCAAAAACATTCAGTACTTC
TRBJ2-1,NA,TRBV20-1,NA,CSAIGRMHNEQFF,TGCAGTGCTATTGGGAGAATGCACAATGAGCAGTTCTTC
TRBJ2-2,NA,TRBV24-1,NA,CATSEDGTGELFF,TGTGCCACCAGTGAGGACGGGACCGGGGAGCTGTTTTTT
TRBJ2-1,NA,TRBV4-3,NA,CASSQGRITYNEQFF,TGCGCCAGCAGCCAGGGACGGATTACCTACAATGAGCAGTTCTTC
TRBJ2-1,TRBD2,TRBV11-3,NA,CASKRVSTSHEQFF,TGTGCCAGCAAGCGAGTCTCGACTAGCCATGAGCAGTTCTTC
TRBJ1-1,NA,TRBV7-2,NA,CASSSRPGDSAFF,TGTGCCAGCAGCTCAAGGCCGGGAGACTCAGCTTTCTTT
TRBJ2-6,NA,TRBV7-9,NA,CASSLPETPSGADVLTF,TGTGCCAGCAGCTTACCGGAGACCCCCTCTGGGGCCGACGTCCTGACTTTC
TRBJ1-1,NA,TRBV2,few,CASSRRGWDTEAFF,TGTGCCAGCAGCCGCAGGGGCTGGGACACTGAAGCTTTCTTT
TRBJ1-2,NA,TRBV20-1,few,CSASHYGYTF,TGCAGTGCTTCCCACTATGGCTACACCTTC
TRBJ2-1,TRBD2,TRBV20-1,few,CSARDPTSGSSYNEQFF,TGCAGTGCTAGAGATCCGACTAGCGGTAGCTCCTACAATGAGCAGTTCTTC
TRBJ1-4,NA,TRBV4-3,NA,CASSQGVRATNEKLFF,TGCGCCAGCAGCCAAGGAGTTCGGGCAACTAATGAAAAACTGTTTTTT
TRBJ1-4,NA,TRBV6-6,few,CASSSISATNEKLFF,TGTGCCAGCAGTTCCATCAGTGCAACTAATGAAAAACTGTTTTTT
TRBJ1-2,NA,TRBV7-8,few,CASSLSTTSYRGYTF,TGTGCCAGCAGCTTATCCACGACATCCTACCGGGGCTACACCTTC
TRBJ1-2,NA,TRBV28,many,CASSLGGPYGYTF,TGTGCCAGCAGTTTGGGGGGCCCCTATGGCTACACCTTC
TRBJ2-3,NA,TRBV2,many,CASSEDSHTDTQYF,TGTGCCAGCAGTGAAGACAGCCACACAGATACGCAGTATTTT
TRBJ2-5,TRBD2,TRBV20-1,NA,CSARLAGGRETQYF,TGCAGTGCTAGACTAGCGGGAGGGCGGGAGACCCAGTACTTC
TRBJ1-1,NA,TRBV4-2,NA,CASSPIGENTEAFF,TGTGCCAGCAGCCCTATAGGGGAGAACACTGAAGCTTTCTTT
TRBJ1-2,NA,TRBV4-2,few,CASSQGTGLANYGYTF,TGTGCCAGCAGCCAAGGGACGGGCCTAGCTAACTATGGCTACACCTTC
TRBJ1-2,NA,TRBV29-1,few,CSVEVDRVYGYTF,TGCAGCGTTGAAGTGGACCGGGTCTATGGCTACACCTTC
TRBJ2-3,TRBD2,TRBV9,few,CASSVSGTSRDTQYF,TGTGCCAGCAGCGTCTCCGGGACTAGCAGAGATACGCAGTATTTT
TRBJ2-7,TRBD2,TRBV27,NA,CASSFLTGTSVCEQYF,TGTGCCAGCAGTTTCCTCACCGGGACTAGCGTCTGCGAGCAGTACTTC
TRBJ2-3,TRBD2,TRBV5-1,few,CASSLALAGGPDTQYF,TGCGCCAGCAGCTTGGCACTAGCGGGAGGACCAGATACGCAGTATTTT
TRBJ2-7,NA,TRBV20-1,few,CSASFGGYEQYF,TGCAGTGCTAGTTTTGGGGGCTACGAGCAGTACTTC
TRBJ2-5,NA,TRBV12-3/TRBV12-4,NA,CASGRSQGGQTQYF,TGTGCCAGCGGCAGAAGCCAGGGCGGGCAGACCCAGTACTTC
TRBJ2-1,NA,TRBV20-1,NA,CSARSPSGFEQFF,TGCAGTGCTAGGTCCCCCTCCGGGTTTGAGCAGTTCTTC
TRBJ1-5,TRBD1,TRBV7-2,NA,CASSLYRGSNQPQHF,TGTGCCAGCAGCTTATACAGGGGGAGCAATCAGCCCCAGCATTTT
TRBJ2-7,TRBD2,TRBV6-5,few,CTSRYSGGLAYEQYF,TGTACCAGCAGATACTCGGGAGGTTTGGCCTACGAGCAGTACTTC
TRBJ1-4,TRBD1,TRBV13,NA,CASSIGQGLALDEKLFF,TGTGCCAGCAGCATAGGACAGGGCCTTGCTCTGGATGAAAAACTGTTTTTT
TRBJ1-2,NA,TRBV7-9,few,CASSSGGAYGYTF,TGTGCCAGCAGCTCCGGGGGGGCCTATGGCTACACCTTC
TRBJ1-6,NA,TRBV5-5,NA,CASTTVQGRGSPLHF,TGTGCCAGCACCACTGTACAGGGAAGGGGATCACCCCTCCACTTT
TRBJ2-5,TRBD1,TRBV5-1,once,CASSQPGTGQTQYF,TGCGCCAGCAGCCAACCGGGGACAGGGCAGACCCAGTACTTC
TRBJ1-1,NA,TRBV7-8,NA,CASSLAVLNTEAFF,TGTGCCAGCAGCTTAGCCGTACTAAACACTGAAGCTTTCTTT
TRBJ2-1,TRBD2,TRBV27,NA,CASSLFSGTSGRRTYNEQFF,TGTGCCAGCAGTTTATTTTCCGGGACTAGCGGGAGGAGGACCTACAATGAGCAGTTCTTC
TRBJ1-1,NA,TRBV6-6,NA,CASSRNEAFF,TGTGCCAGCAGTCGGAATGAAGCTTTCTTT
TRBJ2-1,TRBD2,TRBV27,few,CASSYLSGGYNEQFF,TGTGCCAGCAGTTATCTTAGCGGGGGTTACAATGAGCAGTTCTTC
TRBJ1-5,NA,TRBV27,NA,CASSFDKLGDSNQPQHF,TGTGCCAGCAGTTTTGATAAGCTGGGAGATAGCAATCAGCCCCAGCATTTT
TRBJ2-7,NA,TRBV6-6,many,CASSPAGPYEQYF,TGTGCCAGCAGTCCGGCCGGTCCCTACGAGCAGTACTTC
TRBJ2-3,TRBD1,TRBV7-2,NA,CASKNRGEADTQYF,TGTGCCAGCAAAAACAGGGGGGAGGCAGATACGCAGTATTTT
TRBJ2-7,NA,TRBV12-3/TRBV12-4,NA,CASRGRGRYEQYF,TGTGCCAGCAGGGGACGCGGACGGTACGAGCAGTACTTC
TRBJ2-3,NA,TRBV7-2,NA,CASSSQSTDTQYF,TGTGCCAGCAGCTCCCAAAGCACAGATACGCAGTATTTT